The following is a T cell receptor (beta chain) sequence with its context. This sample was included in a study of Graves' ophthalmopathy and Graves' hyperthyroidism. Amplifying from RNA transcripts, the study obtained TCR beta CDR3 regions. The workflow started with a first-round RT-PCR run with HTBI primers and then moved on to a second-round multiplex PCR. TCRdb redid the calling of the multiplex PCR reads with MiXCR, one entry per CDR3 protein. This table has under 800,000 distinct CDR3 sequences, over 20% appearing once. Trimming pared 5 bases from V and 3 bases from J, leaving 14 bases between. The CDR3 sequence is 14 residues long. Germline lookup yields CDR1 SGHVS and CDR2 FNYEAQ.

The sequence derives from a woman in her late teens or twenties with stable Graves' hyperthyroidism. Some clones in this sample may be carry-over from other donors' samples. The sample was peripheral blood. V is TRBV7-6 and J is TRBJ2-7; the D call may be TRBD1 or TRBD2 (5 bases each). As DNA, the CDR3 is TGTGCCAGCAGCCAGGGACGAGCATACTACGAGCAGTACTTC. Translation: CASSQGRAYYEQYF.